This T cell receptor (beta chain) was documented in a study of blood T cell repertoires in COVID-19. Across the study: Acute and convalescent COVID-19 specimens originated in the United States, Italy and Spain. PBMCs, B-cell-depleted T cells, or T cells were the source of the cDNA or gDNA that made up the material.

In the original processing: For nucleated cells, counts were estimated from reference gene primer amplification. Repertoires were generated with immunoSEQ multiplex PCR, while TCRdb's copy carries only in-frame clones and drops some. The DNA was the basis for D and trimming; V, J and clone size are from that table. Among 120,000 to 150,000 clones listed, around 80% were seen once. Germline V gene sequence: CDR1 SGHTA, CDR2 FQGNSA. Trimming at V came to 11 bases and at J to 2 bases, leaving 10 bases not matched to a gene. The CDR3 totals 15 residues. The sample comprised peripheral blood. The clonotype originates from a man in his 60s with active or convalescent COVID-19. The chain uses TRBV7-2 and TRBJ1-2, with 11 bases matching TRBD1. The CDR3 protein is CAALFRDRGNYGYTF. The CDR3, as DNA: TGTGCCGCCCTTTTCCGGGACAGGGGGAACTATGGCTACACCTTC.